This T cell receptor (beta chain) was found in a study of a mutant IDH1 vaccine in newly diagnosed glioma. Study overall: Once 4-6 weeks had passed after radiotherapy alone, vaccination started, or it started with temozolomide cycles.

V shed 5 bases and J 4 bases; nucleotides not matched to a gene: 2. Germline V gives CDR1 MNHEY, CDR2 SMNVEV (reference sequence). This CDR3 is 12 amino acids long. Time point given: week 35, safety follow-up. Vaccination comprised doses that each held 300 ug of mutant IDH1 20-mer peptide, plus topical imiquimod. Concerning this clone: Its antigen remains unidentified.

Here immunoSEQ multiplex PCR was the method, and the copy in TCRdb shows in-frame clones only, minus some. The sample holds about 50,000 clones, under 90% seen once. The J gene is TRBJ2-7, the V gene TRBV27; 7 bases line up with TRBD1. The clonotype comes from a woman younger than 35 with glioma. The sequenced sample was PBMCs, obtained from a glioma patient whose treatment included an IDH1 peptide vaccine. This CDR3 is CASSGDSYEQYF. The DNA for the CDR3 is TGTGCCAGCAGTGGGGACAGTTACGAGCAGTACTTC.